The 2 T cell receptor beta chains given below trace back to one sample, sequenced in a study of OX40 agonist ivuxolimab in advanced cancers. The method was immunoSEQ multiplex PCR; TCRdb's version includes in-frame clones alone and lacks a portion of them. The table lists roughly 70,000 clones, about 88% of them singletons. This sample comprised CD4+ or CD8+ T cells sorted from blood, obtained in a trial of the OX40 agonist ivuxolimab. Receptor source: an adult with an advanced solid tumor such as melanoma, head and neck, liver or kidney cancer.

The V call is TRBV27, the J call TRBJ1-1, with TRBD1 matching over 10 bases. Trimming took 3 bases from V and 5 from J; bases not matched to a gene: 6. The V gene's germline CDR1 is MNHEY and CDR2 SMNVEV (reference sequence). The CDR3 contains 15 residues. The CDR3: CASSFVGTGVTEAFF. CDR3 in DNA: TGTGCCAGCAGTTTCGTGGGGACAGGGGTAACTGAAGCTTTCTTT.

This clone showed up just once. This chain connects TRBV10-3 to TRBJ1-2, with TRBD1 matching 7 bases. This CDR3 comprises 17 residues. V shed 3 bases, J shed 4 bases, and the junction held 14 bases outside the gene matches. CDR1 ENHRY and CDR2 SYGVKD come from the germline V gene. The CDR3 region is CAISDRTGRDSTYGYTF. DNA of the CDR3: TGTGCCATCAGTGACCGGACAGGAAGGGACTCAACCTATGGCTACACCTTC.